A single sample gave rise to the 14 T cell receptor beta chains below, sequenced in a study of Ad26.COV2.S vaccination and SARS-CoV-2 variants. As to treatment: over 15 received Ad26.COV2.S at low or high dose, single or two shots; a few received placebo; per-sample allocation not given. The investigators took samples on day 63 after the first vaccine or placebo injection. The assay was immunoSEQ multiplex PCR, and TCRdb's table has in-frame clones only and misses some. The data hold roughly 460,000 clones, with nearly 90% observed a single time. The source was peripheral blood, collected in a trial of Ad26.COV2.S vaccine versus placebo. All receptors come from a person between 18 and 59 years old who received the Ad26.COV2.S COVID-19 vaccine or a placebo.

The chain couples TRBV6-5 to TRBJ2-7; D unclear. V was pared by 10 bases and J by 4 bases, with 11 bases between. Germline CDR1 and CDR2: MNHEY and SVGAGI. The length of the CDR3 is 11 residues. DNA of the CDR3: TGTGCCATCTCATCCACATACGAGCAGTACTTC. Translated, it gives CAISSTYEQYF.

V is TRBV30 and J is TRBJ1-2; weak D call: TRBD1 (5 bases). Germline-derived CDR1 and CDR2 are GTSNPN and SVGIG (reference sequence). V gave up 1 base and J gave up 3 bases, with 9 bases separating them. This CDR3 is 13 amino acids long. The CDR3 region is CAWSGGRDYGYTF. Here the CDR3 DNA reads TGTGCCTGGAGTGGGGGCAGGGACTATGGCTACACCTTC. Combining the CDR3 with reference TRBV30 and TRBJ1-2 gives the whole variable domain SQTIHQWPATLVQPVGSPLSLECTVEGTSNPNLYWYRQAAGRGLQLLFYSVGIGQISSEVPQNLSASRPQDRQFILSSKKLLLSDSGFYLCAWSGGRDYGYTFGSGTRLTVV.

The chain carries TRBV29-1 and TRBJ2-2; D possibly uses TRBD1 or TRBD2 (5 bases each). The CDR3 extends over 12 amino acids. V was clipped by 4 bases and J by 5 bases, with 8 bases between them. Per the germline V gene, CDR1 is SQVTM and CDR2 is ANQGSEA. CDR3: CSVGEGTGELFF. CDR3 sequence (DNA): TGCAGCGTTGGAGAGGGGACCGGGGAGCTGTTTTTT.

The gene calls are TRBV4-2 and TRBJ2-3; 7 positions match TRBD2. Germline loops: CDR1 LGHNA, CDR2 YNFKEQ. CDR3 size: 16 residues. V shed 4 bases, J shed 3 bases, and the junction held 10 bases outside the gene matches. CDR3 protein: CASSPFLTGGTDTQYF. The CDR3 DNA sequence: TGTGCCAGCAGCCCTTTCTTGACGGGGGGAACAGATACGCAGTATTTT.

To note about this clone: At one of its ends the junction is not consistent with the germline gene, which may arise from a read error. The gene calls are TRBV28 and TRBJ2-5; 11 bases are a match to TRBD2. Germline V CDR1 and CDR2: MDHEN, SYDVKM. The CDR3 covers 11 residues. The CDR3 bases are TGTGCCAGCAGCTCGGGACTAGCGGAAAACTTC. Translation gives CASSSGLAENF.

In this sample, this clone turned up once. In DNA form, the CDR3 reads TGCAGTGCTAGTATAACCGGGACCGACTACGAGCAGTACTTC. Its translation: CSASITGTDYEQYF. The genes are TRBV20-1 and TRBJ2-7, with D possibly called TRBD1 or TRBD2 (5 bases each). V lost 3 bases, J lost 3 bases, and 15 bases lay in between. CDR3 length equals 14 residues. CDR1 DFQATT and CDR2 SNEGSKA come from the germline V gene (reference sequence).

The chain has TRBV9 and TRBJ2-1; 10 nucleotides match TRBD2. The CDR3 has 19 residues. Germline loops: CDR1 SGDLS, CDR2 YYNGEE. The trim removed 3 bases at V and 0 bases at J, leaving 12 bases unmatched. The CDR3 DNA follows: TGTGCCAGCAGCGAACTGGGGCTAGCGGGAGACGTCTCCTACAATGAGCAGTTCTTC. This gives the protein CASSELGLAGDVSYNEQFF.

The chain is built from TRBV2 and TRBJ2-1, with 15 bases identical to TRBD2. Germline values: CDR1 SNHLY, CDR2 FYNNEI. V was pared by 6 bases and J by 3 bases, with 3 bases of the junction left unmatched. CDR3 length: 16 amino acids. The CDR3 DNA is TGTGCCAGCAGGAGGGGACTAGCGGGAGGCTACAATGAGCAGTTCTTC. As protein: CASRRGLAGGYNEQFF.

The gene calls are TRBV10-2 and TRBJ2-2, with D unclear. This CDR3 is built from 12 residues. CDR1 and CDR2 (germline): WSHSY, SAAADI. V dropped 6 bases and J dropped 7 bases, with 9 bases sitting between them. The CDR3 coding sequence is TGCGCCAGCAGACAACACGGCGGGGAGCTGTTTTTT. Protein product: CASRQHGGELFF.

Written as DNA, the CDR3 is TGTGCCACCCAACCGGGACAGGGCGTCCACGAGCAGTACTTC. Protein: CATQPGQGVHEQYF. The gene calls are TRBV10-3 and TRBJ2-7, with TRBD1 matching over 9 bases. This CDR3 has 14 residues. Germline-derived CDR1 and CDR2 are ENHRY and SYGVKD. The V gene end was trimmed by 10 bases and the J gene end by 5 bases; junction bases not matched to a gene: 12.

The rearrangement links TRBV19 to TRBJ1-5; 9 positions match TRBD1. Unmatched junction bases numbered 6, after V lost 2 bases and J lost 7 bases. The CDR3 is 15 residues long. Germline V lookup: CDR1 LNHDA, CDR2 SQIVND (reference sequence). As DNA, the CDR3 is TGTGCCAGTAGTATATGGGGACAGGGCAGCCAGCCCCAGCATTTT. Encoded protein: CASSIWGQGSQPQHF.

The chain links TRBV30 to TRBJ2-1, with D hard to call. Looked up from germline, CDR1 is GTSNPN and CDR2 is SVGIG (reference sequence). Trimming took 1 base from V and 8 from J, leaving 12 bases between them. There are 13 residues in the CDR3. This CDR3 reads CAWSGVALYEQFF. CDR3 nucleotides: TGTGCCTGGAGTGGAGTAGCACTCTATGAGCAGTTCTTC.

CDR3 DNA: TGTGCCAGCAGCGCCCAACAGGGCAATGAGCAGTTCTTC. Protein: CASSAQQGNEQFF. V and J are TRBV11-3 and TRBJ2-1; D possibly corresponds to TRBD1 (6 bases). The CDR3 has 13 amino acids. V lost 5 bases to trimming and J lost 6 bases, with 11 bases between them. CDR1 is SGHNT, CDR2 YENEEA, per germline.

V is TRBV7-9 and J is TRBJ2-1; TRBD1 or TRBD2 may be the D gene (5 bases each). The CDR3 totals 16 residues. With 3 bases removed from V and 5 bases from J, the gap between germline ends came to 17 bases. The germline gives CDR1 SEHNR, CDR2 FQNEAQ (reference sequence). The CDR3 reads CASSFRDWDLDNEQFF. In DNA form, the CDR3 reads TGTGCCAGCAGCTTCCGAGACTGGGACCTAGACAATGAGCAGTTCTTC. Variable domain in full (rest from reference TRBV7-9 and TRBJ2-1): DTGVSQNPRHKITKRGQNVTFRCDPISEHNRLYWYRQTLGQGPEFLTYFQNEAQLEKSRLLSDRFSAERPKGSFSTLEIQRTEQGDSAMYLCASSFRDWDLDNEQFFGPGTRLTVL.